This is a list of T cell receptor beta chains from one sample in a study of T cell repertoires in cytomegalovirus infection. Each CDR3 protein is one row after TCRdb ran MiXCR on the reads. Among about 130,000 distinct CDR3 sequences listed, 7% to 10% were seen once. Sequencing was carried out using PBMCs. Every receptor here comes from a human donor in good health (CMV status not recorded). Some clones in this sample may be carry-over from other donors' samples. The CDR3 runs from the conserved cysteine through the conserved F or W. A D gene is named only where the DNA matches it firmly. The size of a clone is reported for some rows only, either as once, few or many, or as a class for expanded clones.

. | TRBJ2-2 | TRBV6-5 | many | TGTGCCAGCACCCGACAGGGAGGTAGCACCGGGGAGCTGTTTTTT | CASTRQGGSTGELFF
TRBD2 | TRBJ2-3 | TRBV28 | . | TGTGCCAGCAGTTCCGAGCGGGGGGGGCCGTATTTT | CASSSERGGPYF
. | TRBJ2-1 | TRBV2 | many | TGTGCCAGCAGTGTATGGGGGCTTGAGCAGTTCTTC | CASSVWGLEQFF
. | TRBJ1-1 | TRBV23-1 | many | TGCGCCAGCAGGCATACATTGAGTGAAGCTTTCTTT | CASRHTLSEAFF
TRBD1 | TRBJ1-5 | TRBV10-3 | many | TGTGCCATCAGTAACAGGGGCCAGGGAAGCAATCAGCCCCAGCATTTT | CAISNRGQGSNQPQHF
. | TRBJ2-7 | TRBV28 | many | TGTGCCAGCAGTCACGGGGTGCAGTACTTC | CASSHGVQYF
TRBD1 | TRBJ2-1 | TRBV2 | many | TGTGCCAGCAGTTTGATTGGGACAGGGGGCAATGAGCAGTTCTTC | CASSLIGTGGNEQFF
. | TRBJ2-3 | TRBV5-4 | . | TGTGCCAGCAGCCCCAGACAAACGAGGGAAACGGATACGCAGTATTTT | CASSPRQTRETDTQYF
. | TRBJ2-6 | TRBV5-4 | few | TGTGCCAGCAGAAATGGTGCGTCCGGGGCCAACGTCCTGACTTTC | CASRNGASGANVLTF
. | TRBJ2-1 | TRBV5-1 | many | TGCGCCAGTTCAGGGGCGTCCTACAATGAGCAGTTCTTC | CASSGASYNEQFF
. | TRBJ1-5 | TRBV19 | many | TGTGCCAGTAGTAGCGTTGGTGGTAGCGGGGTGAGCAATCAGCCCCAGCATTTT | CASSSVGGSGVSNQPQHF
TRBD1 | TRBJ2-7 | TRBV28 | many | TGTGCCAGCAGTTTCAGGGGGCCGAACAGGAAGTACTTC | CASSFRGPNRKYF
TRBD1 | TRBJ1-1 | TRBV29-1 | . | TGCAGCGTAACAGGGGGCGACACTGAAGCTTTCTTT | CSVTGGDTEAFF
. | TRBJ2-2 | TRBV20-1 | few | TGCAGTGCTAGACCGGCAGGCAACACCGGGGAGCTGTTTTTT | CSARPAGNTGELFF
TRBD1 | TRBJ1-2 | TRBV2 | . | TGTGCCAGCAGCCCGACAGGGGTGGCCTATGGCTACACCTTC | CASSPTGVAYGYTF
. | TRBJ2-5 | TRBV7-2 | many | TGTGCCAGCAGCGAGCGACAGTACCAAGAGACCCAGTACTTC | CASSERQYQETQYF
TRBD1 | TRBJ2-7 | TRBV28 | many | TGTGCCAGCAGAAGCCTTTGGACAGGGCCTCCCTACGAGCAGTACTTC | CASRSLWTGPPYEQYF
TRBD2 | TRBJ2-3 | TRBV28 | many | TGTGCCAGCAGTTTACCCTCGGGACTAGCGGGCACAGATACGCAGTATTTT | CASSLPSGLAGTDTQYF
TRBD1 | TRBJ2-5 | TRBV5-1 | many | TGCGCCAGCAGCTTGACCGGGACAGGGGCTCAAGAGACCCAGTACTTC | CASSLTGTGAQETQYF
. | TRBJ2-7 | TRBV5-5 | . | TGTGCCAGCAGCACCCCCACCGGGGCCGCCTACGAGCAGTACTTC | CASSTPTGAAYEQYF
TRBD2 | TRBJ2-1 | TRBV7-2 | many | TGTGCCAGCAGCCCCATGTGGCGGGGGGGATACAATGAGCAGTTCTTC | CASSPMWRGGYNEQFF
. | TRBJ2-4 | TRBV20-1 | many | TGCAGTGCTAGAAAGGGTGGGCAGGGAAAAAACATTCAGTACTTC | CSARKGGQGKNIQYF
. | TRBJ2-5 | TRBV10-3 | many | TGTGCCATCAGTGAGTCGGGGGCAGATGGTGGCCAAGAGACCCAGTACTTC | CAISESGADGGQETQYF
. | TRBJ1-2 | TRBV29-1 | . | TGCAGCGAGTCCAGGGATGGCTACACCTTC | CSESRDGYTF
. | TRBJ2-3 | TRBV20-1 | many | TGCAGTGCCCCTATGGGGGGAAACACAGATACGCAGTATTTT | CSAPMGGNTDTQYF
. | TRBJ1-2 | TRBV5-1 | many | TGCGCCAGCAGCTTGGGTAGACAGAACTATGGCTACACCTTC | CASSLGRQNYGYTF
. | TRBJ1-6 | TRBV28 | many | TGTGCCAGTCAGCCCGACAGAAATAATTCACCCCTCCACTTT | CASQPDRNNSPLHF
TRBD1 | TRBJ1-6 | TRBV20-1 | . | TGCAGTGCTAGAGACCCGGGACAGGGGACCTATAATTCACCCCTCCACTTT | CSARDPGQGTYNSPLHF
. | TRBJ1-5 | TRBV28 | many | TGTGCCAGCGGAGGCCCAGGGAGCAATCAGCCCCAGCATTTT | CASGGPGSNQPQHF
. | TRBJ1-2 | TRBV6-5 | . | TGTGCCAGCAGCCTGGACGGGCAATGGGTGGATGGCTACACCTTC | CASSLDGQWVDGYTF
TRBD2 | TRBJ2-2 | TRBV28 | many | TGTGCCAGCAGTTTAACACTTACTAGCGGGGGTACCGGGGAGCTGTTTTTT | CASSLTLTSGGTGELFF
. | TRBJ1-5 | TRBV20-1 | many | TGCAGTGCCCGAGCCGTCAAACCAAGGGGGTATAGCAATCAGCCCCAGCATTTT | CSARAVKPRGYSNQPQHF
TRBD2 | TRBJ2-1 | TRBV7-6 | many | TGTGCCAGCAGCTTAGAACCCCCGACTAGCGGGGGGTCCCGCTCCTACAATGAGCAGTTCTTC | CASSLEPPTSGGSRSYNEQFF
TRBD1 | TRBJ2-7 | TRBV5-1 | many | TGCGCCAGCAGCTTCTCCGGGACAGAGGGCGAGCAGTACTTC | CASSFSGTEGEQYF
. | TRBJ2-7 | TRBV12-3/TRBV12-4 | . | TGTGCCAGCAGTTTAGACGGTTCTAGCTCCGACGAGCAGTACTTC | CASSLDGSSSDEQYF
. | TRBJ1-5 | TRBV6-5 | few | TGTGCCAGCCGCCGGAGTAGCAATCAGCCCCAGCATTTT | CASRRSSNQPQHF
. | TRBJ1-2 | TRBV2 | few | TGTGCCAGCAGTGAATCGACTTACTATGGCTACACCTTC | CASSESTYYGYTF
. | TRBJ2-7 | TRBV28 | many | TGTGCCGTCTCTCGGGGGACGGCCTACGAGCAGTACTTC | CAVSRGTAYEQYF
TRBD1 | TRBJ2-3 | TRBV5-1 | many | TGCGCCAGCAGCCAGGGGGACCTCGCAGATACGCAGTATTTT | CASSQGDLADTQYF
TRBD2 | TRBJ2-7 | TRBV20-1 | . | TGCAGTGCTAAGCCTAGCGGGGGGCACGAGCAGTACTTC | CSAKPSGGHEQYF
TRBD2 | TRBJ2-3 | TRBV5-1 | few | TGCGCCAGCACCGGGGGGGCCCAAGATACGCAGTATTTT | CASTGGAQDTQYF
. | TRBJ2-1 | TRBV29-1 | . | TGCAGCGTTGACCATAAAGGTGGTAGTAATGAGCAGTTCTTC | CSVDHKGGSNEQFF
TRBD1 | TRBJ1-2 | TRBV2 | many | TGCGCCCTCTGGGACAGGGGAAAACGCGCCCCTGGCTACACCTTC | CALWDRGKRAPGYTF
. | TRBJ1-2 | TRBV4-1 | many | TGCGCCAGCAGCCAAGAATTAGCACAGTCTTATGGCTACACCTTC | CASSQELAQSYGYTF
TRBD1 | TRBJ1-1 | TRBV19 | many | TGTGCCAGTAGCCTTCGACAGGGGAGCACTGAAGCTTTCTTT | CASSLRQGSTEAFF
. | TRBJ2-1 | TRBV2 | few | TGTGCCAGCAGTGAACTAGCCGGTGAGCAGTTCTTC | CASSELAGEQFF
TRBD2 | TRBJ2-1 | TRBV4-1 | . | TGCGCCAGCAGCCAGAGACTAGCGGGGTTGAACTACAATGAGCAGTTCTTC | CASSQRLAGLNYNEQFF
TRBD1 | TRBJ1-5 | TRBV5-1 | many | TGCGCCAGCAGCTTGCAGGGGGATCAGCCCCAGCATTTT | CASSLQGDQPQHF
. | TRBJ2-2 | TRBV2 | . | TGTGCCAGCAGGCCCCGGGCGGCCGGGGAGCTGTTTTTT | CASRPRAAGELFF
. | TRBJ1-3 | TRBV7-2 | many | TGTGCCAGCAGCTTAGAGGTCGGCCGTATCTCTGGAAACACCATATATTTT | CASSLEVGRISGNTIYF
. | TRBJ1-1 | TRBV7-2 | many | TGTGCCAGCAGCTTAACCCTAGACAGGAGGAGGGACACTGAAGCTTTCTTT | CASSLTLDRRRDTEAFF
. | TRBJ1-1 | TRBV4-1 | . | TGCGCCAGCAGCCAAGGCCGGGAGAACACTGAAGCTTTCTTT | CASSQGRENTEAFF
TRBD1 | TRBJ2-1 | TRBV2 | many | TGTGCCAGCAGTGAATCAGGACAGGCGAACAATGAGCAGTTCTTC | CASSESGQANNEQFF
. | TRBJ2-1 | TRBV20-1 | many | TGCAGTGCTAGCTCGGCGGGGCGAAGGAATGAGCAGTTCTTC | CSASSAGRRNEQFF
. | TRBJ1-5 | TRBV20-1 | many | TGCAGTGCTGGAGGAATGGGGTTAGGCAATCAGCCCCAGCATTTT | CSAGGMGLGNQPQHF
. | TRBJ2-7 | TRBV29-1 | many | TGCAGCGTTGGGGCCTCCTACGAGCAGTACTTC | CSVGASYEQYF
. | TRBJ1-2 | TRBV7-2 | many | TGTGCCAGCAGCTTAGTACAGCAGGGTCATGGCTACACCTTC | CASSLVQQGHGYTF